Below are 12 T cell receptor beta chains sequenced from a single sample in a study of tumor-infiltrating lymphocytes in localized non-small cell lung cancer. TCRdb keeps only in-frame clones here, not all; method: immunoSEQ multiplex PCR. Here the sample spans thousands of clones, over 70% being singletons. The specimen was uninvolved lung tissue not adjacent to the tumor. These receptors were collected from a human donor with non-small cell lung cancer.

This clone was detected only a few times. The CDR3: CASSQVLSGGTEAFF. CDR3 sequence (DNA): TGTGCCAGCAGCCAAGTATTAAGCGGAGGGACTGAAGCTTTCTTT. The chain is built from TRBV4-2 and TRBJ1-1; D is uncertain. Germline CDR1 is LGHNA and CDR2 is YNFKEQ. This CDR3 has 15 residues. Trimming stripped 1 base from V and 5 bases from J, with 14 bases between.

CDR3 sequence (DNA): TGTGCCAGCAGTGTAATTCAAGAGACCCAGTACTTC. This encodes CASSVIQETQYF. The chain is built from TRBV2 and TRBJ2-5; D is uncertain. Germline V gene sequence: CDR1 SNHLY, CDR2 FYNNEI. V was clipped by 4 bases and J by 2 bases, with 5 bases between them. This CDR3 has 12 amino acids.

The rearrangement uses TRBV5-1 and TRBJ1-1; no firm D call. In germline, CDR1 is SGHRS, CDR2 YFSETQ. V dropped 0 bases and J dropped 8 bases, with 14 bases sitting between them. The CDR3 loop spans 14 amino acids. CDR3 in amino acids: CASSLDRSGQEAFF. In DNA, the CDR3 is TGCGCCAGCAGCTTGGATAGGTCCGGGCAAGAAGCTTTCTTT. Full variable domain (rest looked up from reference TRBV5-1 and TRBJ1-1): KAGVTQTPRYLIKTRGQQVTLSCSPISGHRSVSWYQQTPGQGLQFLFEYFSETQRNKGNFPGRFSGRQFSNSRSEMNVSTLELGDSALYLCASSLDRSGQEAFFGQGTRLTVV.

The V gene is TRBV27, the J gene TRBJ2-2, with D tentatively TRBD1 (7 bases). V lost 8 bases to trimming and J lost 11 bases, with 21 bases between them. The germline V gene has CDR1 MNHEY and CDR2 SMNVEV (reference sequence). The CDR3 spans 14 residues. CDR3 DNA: TGTGCCAGCGGGAGGCGTAGACAGGGAATAGAGCTGTTTTTT. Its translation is CASGRRRQGIELFF.

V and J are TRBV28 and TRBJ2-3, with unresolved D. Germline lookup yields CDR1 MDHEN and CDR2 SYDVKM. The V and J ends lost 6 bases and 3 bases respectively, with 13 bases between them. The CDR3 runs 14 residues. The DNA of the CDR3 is TGTGCCAGCAGAGTCGGTGTCCGTACAGATACGCAGTATTTT. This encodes CASRVGVRTDTQYF.

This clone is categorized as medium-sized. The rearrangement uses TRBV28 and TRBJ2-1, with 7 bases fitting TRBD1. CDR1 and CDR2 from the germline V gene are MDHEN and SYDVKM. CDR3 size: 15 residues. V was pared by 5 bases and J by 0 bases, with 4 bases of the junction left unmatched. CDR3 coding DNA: TGTGCCAGCAGTCCGGGACAGCTCTCCTACAATGAGCAGTTCTTC. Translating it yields CASSPGQLSYNEQFF.

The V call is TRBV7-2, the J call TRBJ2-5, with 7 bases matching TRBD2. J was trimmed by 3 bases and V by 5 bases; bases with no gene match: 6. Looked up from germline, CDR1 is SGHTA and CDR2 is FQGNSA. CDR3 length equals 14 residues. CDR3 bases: TGTGCCAGCAGCACTACGGGAGGCAAAGAGACCCAGTACTTC. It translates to CASSTTGGKETQYF.

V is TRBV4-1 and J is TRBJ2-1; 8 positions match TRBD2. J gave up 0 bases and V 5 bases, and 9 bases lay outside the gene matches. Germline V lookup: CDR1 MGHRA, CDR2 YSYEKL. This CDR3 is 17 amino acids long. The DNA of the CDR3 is TGCGCCAGCAGCGTAGCGGGGTTTGCGAGCTCCTACAATGAGCAGTTCTTC. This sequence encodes CASSVAGFASSYNEQFF.

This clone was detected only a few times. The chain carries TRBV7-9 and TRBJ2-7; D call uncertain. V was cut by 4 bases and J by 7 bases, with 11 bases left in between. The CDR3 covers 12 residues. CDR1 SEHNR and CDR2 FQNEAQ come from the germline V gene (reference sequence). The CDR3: CASSSWLGEQYF. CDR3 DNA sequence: TGTGCCAGCAGCTCCTGGCTGGGAGAGCAGTACTTC.

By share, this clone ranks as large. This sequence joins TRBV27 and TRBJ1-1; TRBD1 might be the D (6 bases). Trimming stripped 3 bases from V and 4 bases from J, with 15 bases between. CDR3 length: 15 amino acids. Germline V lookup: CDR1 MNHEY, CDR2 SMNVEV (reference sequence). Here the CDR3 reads CASSFGPTGSTEAFF. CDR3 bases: TGTGCCAGCAGTTTTGGCCCCACAGGGTCCACTGAAGCTTTCTTT.

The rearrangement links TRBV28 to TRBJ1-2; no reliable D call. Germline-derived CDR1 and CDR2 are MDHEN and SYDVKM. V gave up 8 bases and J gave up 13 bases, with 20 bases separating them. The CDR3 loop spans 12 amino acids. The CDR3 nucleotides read TGTGCCAGCGGAGATACAGAATTAGGGAGCACCTTC. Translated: CASGDTELGSTF.

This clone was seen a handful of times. CDR3 loop: CASSRGGMNTEAFF. DNA for the CDR3: TGTGCCAGCAGTCGGGGGGGGATGAACACTGAAGCTTTCTTT. The gene calls are TRBV28 and TRBJ1-1; D is perhaps TRBD1 (5 bases). The V end was cut by 5 bases, the J end by 0 bases, with 10 bases between. Germline V gives CDR1 MDHEN, CDR2 SYDVKM. This CDR3 spans 14 amino acids.